The text below deals with one T cell receptor (beta chain). This sample was included in a study of T cell responses to AZD1222 COVID-19 vaccine. The method was immunoSEQ multiplex PCR; TCRdb's version includes in-frame clones alone and lacks a portion of them. The data contain about 180,000 clones, 88% of them singletons. Germline loops: CDR1 SGHTA, CDR2 FQGTGA. The CDR3 covers 13 residues. V lost 2 bases and J lost 7, with 12 bases in between. Sample: peripheral blood, taken 28 days after the second AZD1222 dose. The receptor comes from an adult who received the AZD1222 COVID-19 vaccine. V usage is TRBV7-3 and J usage is TRBJ2-7, with D possibly being TRBD2 (5 bases). The CDR3 loop reads CASSLFSVGEQYF. In nucleotides, the CDR3 is TGTGCCAGCAGCTTATTTAGCGTGGGGGAGCAGTACTTC.